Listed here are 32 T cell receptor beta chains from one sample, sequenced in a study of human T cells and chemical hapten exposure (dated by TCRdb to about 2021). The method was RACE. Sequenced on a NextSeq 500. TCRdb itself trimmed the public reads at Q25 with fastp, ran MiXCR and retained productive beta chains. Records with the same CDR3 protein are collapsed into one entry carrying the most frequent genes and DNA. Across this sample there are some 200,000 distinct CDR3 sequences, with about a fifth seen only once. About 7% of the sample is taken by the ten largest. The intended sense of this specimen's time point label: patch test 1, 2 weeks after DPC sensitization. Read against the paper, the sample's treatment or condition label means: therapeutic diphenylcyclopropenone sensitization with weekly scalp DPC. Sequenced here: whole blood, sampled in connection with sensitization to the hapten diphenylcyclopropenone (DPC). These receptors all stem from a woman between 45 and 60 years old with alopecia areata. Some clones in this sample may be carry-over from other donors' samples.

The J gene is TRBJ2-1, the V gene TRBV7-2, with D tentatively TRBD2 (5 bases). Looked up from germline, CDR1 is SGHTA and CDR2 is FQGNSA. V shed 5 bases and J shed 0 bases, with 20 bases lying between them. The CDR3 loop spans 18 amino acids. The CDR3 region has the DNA TGTGCCAGCAGCCCCACTAGTCTGGCCTTGAGCTCCTACAATGAGCAGTTCTTC. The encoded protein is CASSPTSLALSSYNEQFF. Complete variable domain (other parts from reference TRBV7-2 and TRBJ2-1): GAGVSQSPSNKVTEKGKDVELRCDPISGHTALYWYRQSLGQGLEFLIYFQGNSAPDKSGLPSDRFSAERTGGSVSTLTIQRTQQEDSAVYLCASSPTSLALSSYNEQFFGPGTRLTVL.

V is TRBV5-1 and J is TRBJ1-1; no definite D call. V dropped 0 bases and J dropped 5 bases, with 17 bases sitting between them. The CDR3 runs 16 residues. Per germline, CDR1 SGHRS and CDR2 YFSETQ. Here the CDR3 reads CASSLAAFSGGTEAFF. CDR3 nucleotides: TGCGCCAGCAGCTTGGCCGCGTTCTCGGGAGGAACTGAAGCTTTCTTT.

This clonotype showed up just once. The CDR3: CASSQAGVGQFF. Written as DNA, the CDR3 is TGTGCCAGCAGCCAAGCCGGGGTGGGTCAGTTCTTC. This chain connects TRBV14 to TRBJ2-1; possible D gene TRBD2, 5 bases. V dropped 1 base and J dropped 13 bases, with 11 bases sitting between them. The germline CDR1 and CDR2 sequences are SGHDN and FVKESK. CDR3 length: 12 amino acids.

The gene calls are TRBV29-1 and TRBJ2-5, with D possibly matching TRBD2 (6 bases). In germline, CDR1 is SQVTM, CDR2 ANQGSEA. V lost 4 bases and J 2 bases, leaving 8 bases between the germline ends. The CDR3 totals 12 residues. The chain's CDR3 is CSVGGDQETQYF. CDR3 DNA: TGCAGCGTTGGCGGGGATCAAGAGACCCAGTACTTC.

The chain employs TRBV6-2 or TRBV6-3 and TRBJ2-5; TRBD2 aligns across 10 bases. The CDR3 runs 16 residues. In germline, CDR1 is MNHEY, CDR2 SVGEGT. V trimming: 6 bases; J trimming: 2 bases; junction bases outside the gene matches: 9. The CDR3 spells CASSYSPSGGQETQYF. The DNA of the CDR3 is TGTGCCAGCAGCTATTCCCCTAGCGGGGGACAAGAGACCCAGTACTTC.

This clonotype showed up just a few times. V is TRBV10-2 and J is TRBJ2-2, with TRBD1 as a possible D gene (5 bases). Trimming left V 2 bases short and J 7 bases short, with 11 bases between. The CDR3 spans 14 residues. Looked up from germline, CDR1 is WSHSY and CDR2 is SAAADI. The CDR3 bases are TGCGCCAGCAGTGAGGTTAGGGGAAACGGGGAGCTGTTTTTT. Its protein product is CASSEVRGNGELFF.

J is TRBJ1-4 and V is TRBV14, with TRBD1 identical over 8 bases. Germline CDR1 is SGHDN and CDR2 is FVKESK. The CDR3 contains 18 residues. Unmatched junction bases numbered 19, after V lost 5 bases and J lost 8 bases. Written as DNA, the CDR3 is TGTGCCAGCAGCTCAAGGGAAGGCTCTTGGACAGGGAACGAAAAACTGTTTTTT. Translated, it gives CASSSREGSWTGNEKLFF. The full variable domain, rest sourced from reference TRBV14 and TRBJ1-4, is EAGVTQFPSHSVIEKGQTVTLRCDPISGHDNLYWYRRVMGKEIKFLLHFVKESKQDESGMPNNRFLAERTGGTYSTLKVQPAELEDSGVYFCASSSREGSWTGNEKLFFGSGTQLSVL.

CDR3 sequence reads: CASRFQYTEAFF. As DNA, the CDR3 is TGTGCCAGCAGATTTCAGTACACTGAAGCTTTCTTT. The chain links TRBV6-2 or TRBV6-3 to TRBJ1-1; no firm D call. Germline loops: CDR1 MNHEY, CDR2 SVGEGT. Trimming took off 6 bases at V and 3 bases at J, with 8 bases between the two ends. The CDR3 is 12 residues long.

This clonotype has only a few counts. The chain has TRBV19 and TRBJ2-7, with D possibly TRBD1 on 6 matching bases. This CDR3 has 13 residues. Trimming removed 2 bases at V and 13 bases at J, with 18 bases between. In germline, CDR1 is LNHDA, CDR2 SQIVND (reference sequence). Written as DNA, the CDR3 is TGTGCCAGTAGTATAAGCGCAGGGGCTGCTTACTACTTC. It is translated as CASSISAGAAYYF.

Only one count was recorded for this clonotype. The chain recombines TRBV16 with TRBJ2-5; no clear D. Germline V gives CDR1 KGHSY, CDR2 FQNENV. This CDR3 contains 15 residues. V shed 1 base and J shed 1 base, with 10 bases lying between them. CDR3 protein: CASSQWSAVQETQYF. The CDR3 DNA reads TGTGCCAGCAGCCAATGGTCGGCGGTCCAAGAGACCCAGTACTTC.

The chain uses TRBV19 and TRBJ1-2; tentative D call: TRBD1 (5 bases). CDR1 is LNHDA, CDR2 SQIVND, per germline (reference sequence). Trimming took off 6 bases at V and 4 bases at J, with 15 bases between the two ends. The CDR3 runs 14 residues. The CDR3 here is CASREPRDSYGYTF. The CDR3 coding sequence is TGTGCCAGTAGAGAACCCCGGGACTCCTATGGCTACACCTTC.

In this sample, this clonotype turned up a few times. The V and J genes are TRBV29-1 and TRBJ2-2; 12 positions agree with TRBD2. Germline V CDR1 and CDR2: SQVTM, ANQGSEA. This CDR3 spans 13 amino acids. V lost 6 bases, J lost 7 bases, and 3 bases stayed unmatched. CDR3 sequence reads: CSVRLAGDGELFF. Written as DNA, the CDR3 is TGCAGCGTCAGACTAGCGGGAGACGGGGAGCTGTTTTTT.

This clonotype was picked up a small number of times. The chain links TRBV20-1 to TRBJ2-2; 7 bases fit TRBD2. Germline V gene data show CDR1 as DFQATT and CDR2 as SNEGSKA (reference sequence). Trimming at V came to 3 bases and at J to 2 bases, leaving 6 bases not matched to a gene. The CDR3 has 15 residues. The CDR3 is CSASGLAVNTGELFF. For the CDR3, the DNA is TGCAGTGCTAGCGGGCTAGCGGTAAACACCGGGGAGCTGTTTTTT.

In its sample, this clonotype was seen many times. CDR3 coding DNA: TGTGCCAGCAGCTTAGGGAGTACGTTTGAAGCTTTCTTT. It translates to CASSLGSTFEAFF. The chain uses TRBV7-9 and TRBJ1-1; no clear D gene. CDR1 and CDR2 (germline): SEHNR, FQNEAQ (reference sequence). This CDR3 is 13 amino acids long. V was shortened by 1 base and J by 7 bases, with 10 bases between the two germline ends.

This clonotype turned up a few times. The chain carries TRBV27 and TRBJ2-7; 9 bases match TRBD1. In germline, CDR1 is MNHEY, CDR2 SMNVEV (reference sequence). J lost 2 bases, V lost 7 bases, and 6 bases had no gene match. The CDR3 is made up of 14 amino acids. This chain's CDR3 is CASKHRGLPYEQYF. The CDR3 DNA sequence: TGTGCCAGCAAACACAGGGGGCTCCCCTACGAGCAGTACTTC.

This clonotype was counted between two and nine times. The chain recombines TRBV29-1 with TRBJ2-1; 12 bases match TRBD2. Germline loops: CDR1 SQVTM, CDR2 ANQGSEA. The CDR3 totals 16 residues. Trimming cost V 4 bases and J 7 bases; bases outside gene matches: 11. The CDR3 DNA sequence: TGCAGCGTTGCCCCCCGACTAGCGGGAGTATCTAATGAGCAGTTCTTC. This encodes CSVAPRLAGVSNEQFF.

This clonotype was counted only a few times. The CDR3 DNA reads as TGTGCCAGCAGTCCCCTTCGCGGGAGGAGGGACGAGCAGTACTTC. Amino acid sequence: CASSPLRGRRDEQYF. This chain uses TRBV27 with TRBJ2-7; TRBD2 aligns across 8 bases. V trimming: 5 bases; J trimming: 5 bases; junction bases outside the gene matches: 11. Germline V lookup: CDR1 MNHEY, CDR2 SMNVEV (reference sequence). The CDR3 covers 15 residues.

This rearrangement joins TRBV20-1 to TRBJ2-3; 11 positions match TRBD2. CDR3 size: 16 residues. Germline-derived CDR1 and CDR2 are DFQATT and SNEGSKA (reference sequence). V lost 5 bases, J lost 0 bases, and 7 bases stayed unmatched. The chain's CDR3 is CSAQTGLAASTDTQYF. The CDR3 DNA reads TGCAGTGCTCAGACGGGACTAGCGGCTAGCACAGATACGCAGTATTTT.

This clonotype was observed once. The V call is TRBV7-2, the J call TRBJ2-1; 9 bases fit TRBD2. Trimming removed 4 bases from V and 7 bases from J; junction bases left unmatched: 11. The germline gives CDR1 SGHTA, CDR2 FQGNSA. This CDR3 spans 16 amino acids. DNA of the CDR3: TGTGCCAGCAGCTCCTTAGCGGGAGCGGTGTTTAATGAGCAGTTCTTC. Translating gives CASSSLAGAVFNEQFF.

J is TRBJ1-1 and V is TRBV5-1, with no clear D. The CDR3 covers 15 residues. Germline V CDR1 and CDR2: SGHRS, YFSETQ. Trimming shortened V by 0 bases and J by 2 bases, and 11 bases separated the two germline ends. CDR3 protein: CASSLEGRSNTEAFF. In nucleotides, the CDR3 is TGCGCCAGCAGCTTGGAAGGGAGGTCCAACACTGAAGCTTTCTTT.

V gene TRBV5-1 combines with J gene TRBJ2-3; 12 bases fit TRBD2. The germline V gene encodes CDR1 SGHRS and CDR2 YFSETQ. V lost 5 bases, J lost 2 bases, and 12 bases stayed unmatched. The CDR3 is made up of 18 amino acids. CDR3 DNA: TGCGCCAGCAGGACCGGGACTAGCGGGCTATTGGCCACAGATACGCAGTATTTT. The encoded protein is CASRTGTSGLLATDTQYF.

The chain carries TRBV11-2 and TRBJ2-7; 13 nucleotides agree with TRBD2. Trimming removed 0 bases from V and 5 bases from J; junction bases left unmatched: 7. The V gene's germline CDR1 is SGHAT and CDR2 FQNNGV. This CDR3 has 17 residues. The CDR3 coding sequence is TGTGCCAGCAGCTTAGATCAACTAGCGGGAGGGCCCCACGAGCAGTACTTC. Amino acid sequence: CASSLDQLAGGPHEQYF.

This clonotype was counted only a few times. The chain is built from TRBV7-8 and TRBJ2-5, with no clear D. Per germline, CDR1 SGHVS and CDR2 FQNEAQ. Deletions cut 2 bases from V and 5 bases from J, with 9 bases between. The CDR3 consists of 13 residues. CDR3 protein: CASSLPQHETQYF. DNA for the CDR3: TGTGCCAGCAGCTTACCCCAACATGAGACCCAGTACTTC.

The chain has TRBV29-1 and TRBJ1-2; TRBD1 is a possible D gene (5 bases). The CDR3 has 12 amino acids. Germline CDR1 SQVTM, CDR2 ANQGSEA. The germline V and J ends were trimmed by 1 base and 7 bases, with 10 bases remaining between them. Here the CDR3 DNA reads TGCAGCGTTGAAGGCAGGGTGGGTGGCTACACCTTC. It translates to CSVEGRVGGYTF.

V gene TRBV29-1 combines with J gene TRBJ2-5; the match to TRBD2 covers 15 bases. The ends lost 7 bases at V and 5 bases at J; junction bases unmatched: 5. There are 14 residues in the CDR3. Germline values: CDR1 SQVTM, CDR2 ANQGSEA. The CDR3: CSGPGLAGGETQYF. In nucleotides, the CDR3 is TGCAGCGGGCCGGGACTAGCGGGAGGTGAGACCCAGTACTTC.

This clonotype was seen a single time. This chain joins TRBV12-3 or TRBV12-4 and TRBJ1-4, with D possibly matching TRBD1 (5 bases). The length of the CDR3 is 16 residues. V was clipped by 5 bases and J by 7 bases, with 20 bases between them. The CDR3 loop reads CASSPALAGLSEKLFF. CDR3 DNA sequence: TGTGCCAGCAGTCCAGCCTTGGCAGGGTTGAGTGAAAAACTGTTTTTT.

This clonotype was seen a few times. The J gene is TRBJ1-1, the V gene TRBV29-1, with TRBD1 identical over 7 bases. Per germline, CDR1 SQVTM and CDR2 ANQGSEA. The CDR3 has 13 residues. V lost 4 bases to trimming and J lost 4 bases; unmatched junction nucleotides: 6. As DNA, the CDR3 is TGCAGCGTTGTCAGTTCAGGGGGCACTGAAGCTTTCTTT. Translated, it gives CSVVSSGGTEAFF.

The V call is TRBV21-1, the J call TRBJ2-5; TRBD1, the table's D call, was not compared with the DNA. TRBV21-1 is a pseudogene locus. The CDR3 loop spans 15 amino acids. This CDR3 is CASSLLDRAEETQYF. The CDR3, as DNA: TGTGCCAGCAGCTTGCTGGACAGGGCGGAGGAGACCCAGTACTTC.

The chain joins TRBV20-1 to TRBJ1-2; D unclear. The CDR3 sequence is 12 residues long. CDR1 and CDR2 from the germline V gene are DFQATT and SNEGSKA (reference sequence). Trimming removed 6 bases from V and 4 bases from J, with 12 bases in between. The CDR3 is CSARPKPYGYTF. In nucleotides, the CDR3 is TGCAGTGCAAGACCAAAACCCTATGGCTACACCTTC.

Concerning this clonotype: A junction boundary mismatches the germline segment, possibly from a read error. The CDR3 reads CASSRQEGNEQFF. The CDR3 nucleotides are TGTGCTAGCAGCCGACAAGAGGGGAATGAGCAGTTCTTC. This sequence joins TRBV7-7 and TRBJ2-1; D could derive from TRBD1 or TRBD2 (5 bases each). CDR3 size: 13 residues. Germline assignment: CDR1 SSHAT and CDR2 FNYEAQ (reference sequence).

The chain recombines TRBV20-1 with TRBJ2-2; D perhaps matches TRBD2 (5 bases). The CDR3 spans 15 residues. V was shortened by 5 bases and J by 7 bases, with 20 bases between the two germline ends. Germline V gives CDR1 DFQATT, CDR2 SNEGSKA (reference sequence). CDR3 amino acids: CSAYLPRGKGGELFF. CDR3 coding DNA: TGCAGTGCTTATCTCCCCCGGGGAAAGGGCGGGGAGCTGTTTTTT.

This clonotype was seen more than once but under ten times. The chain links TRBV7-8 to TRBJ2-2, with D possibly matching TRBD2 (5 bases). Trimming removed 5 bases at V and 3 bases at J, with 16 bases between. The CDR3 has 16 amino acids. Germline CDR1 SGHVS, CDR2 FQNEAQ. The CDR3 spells CASSIRVRGDTGELFF. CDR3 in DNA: TGTGCCAGCAGCATAAGGGTCCGGGGAGACACCGGGGAGCTGTTTTTT.